This entry features one TCR beta chain sequence. Germline CDR1 reads KGHSY; CDR2 reads FQNENV. The trim removed 0 bases at V and 13 bases at J, leaving 6 bases unmatched. The CDR3 extends over 13 amino acids. Grouping used clinical history reported by participants in a survey and questionnaire. The data are from a study of blood T cell repertoires in COVID-19. Study as a whole: Samples representing acute and convalescent COVID-19 were sourced from the United States, Italy and Spain.

Per the original data handling: Reference gene primer amplification gave estimated nucleated cell counts. Only in-frame clones appear in the TCRdb table, and some are missing; sequencing was by immunoSEQ multiplex PCR. The V and J calls and clone size come from that table; D and trimming were worked out from the DNA. This table holds 200,000 to 250,000 clones, roughly 88% found once. The sample comprised PBMCs or T cells enriched from blood (not recorded which). The sequence derives from a middle-aged woman with acute COVID-19. This chain joins TRBV16 and TRBJ2-1; 7 nucleotides agree with TRBD1. In DNA form, the CDR3 reads TGTGCCAGCAGCCAATCATCGGGACAGACACAGTTCTTC. Its protein product is CASSQSSGQTQFF. The entire variable domain, with the rest obtained from reference TRBV16 and TRBJ2-1, is as follows: GEEVAQTPKHLVRGEGQKAKLYCAPIKGHSYVFWYQQVLKNEFKFLISFQNENVFDETGMPKERFSAKCLPNSPCSLEIQATKLEDSAVYFCASSQSSGQTQFFGPGTRLTVL.